This T cell receptor (beta chain) was sequenced during a study of blood T cell repertoires in COVID-19. Authors' analysis steps: The assay estimated nucleated cells by amplifying reference gene primers. Here immunoSEQ multiplex PCR was the method, and the copy in TCRdb shows in-frame clones only, minus some. The V and J calls and clone size are taken from that table; D and trimming were inferred from the DNA. The repertoire consists of about 240,000 clones, with 82% occurring once and the leading ten covering roughly 12%. Per germline, CDR1 DFQATT and CDR2 SNEGSKA (reference sequence). Trimming removed 7 bases from V and 5 bases from J, with 10 bases in between. This CDR3 region has 11 residues.

Sequenced material: peripheral blood. The receptor was isolated from a woman aged 60-75 years with active or convalescent COVID-19. V and J are TRBV20-1 and TRBJ2-3; D might be TRBD2 (6 bases). Here the CDR3 DNA reads TGCAGTGTGTGGAGGGGAGATACGCAGTATTTT. Translated: CSVWRGDTQYF.